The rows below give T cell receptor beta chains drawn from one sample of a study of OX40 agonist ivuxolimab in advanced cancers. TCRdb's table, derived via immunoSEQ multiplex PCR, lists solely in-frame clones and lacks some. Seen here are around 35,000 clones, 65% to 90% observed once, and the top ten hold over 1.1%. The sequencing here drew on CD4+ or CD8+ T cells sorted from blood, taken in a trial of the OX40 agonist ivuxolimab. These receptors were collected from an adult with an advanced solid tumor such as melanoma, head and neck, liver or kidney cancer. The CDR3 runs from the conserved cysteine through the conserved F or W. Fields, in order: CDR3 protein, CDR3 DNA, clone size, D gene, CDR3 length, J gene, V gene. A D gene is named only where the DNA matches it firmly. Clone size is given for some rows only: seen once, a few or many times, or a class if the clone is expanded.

CDR3: CASNGLEETQYF
DNA: TGTGCCAGCAATGGACTAGAAGAGACCCAGTACTTC
size: NA
D: TRBD2
length: 12
J: TRBJ2-5
V: TRBV2

CDR3: CASSLAAQGYQPQHF
DNA: TGTGCCAGCAGCTTAGCGGCCCAGGGATATCAGCCCCAGCATTTT
size: NA
D: NA
length: 15
J: TRBJ1-5
V: TRBV7-3

CDR3: CASSSQGLAGVYEQYF
DNA: TGTGCCAGCAGCTCCCAGGGACTAGCGGGAGTCTACGAGCAGTACTTC
size: NA
D: TRBD2
length: 16
J: TRBJ2-7
V: TRBV11-2

CDR3: CASSLAINQAPGELFF
DNA: TGCGCCAGCAGCTTGGCCATTAATCAGGCCCCCGGGGAGCTGTTTTTT
size: NA
D: NA
length: 16
J: TRBJ2-2
V: TRBV5-1

CDR3: CASSRDQGQPQHF
DNA: TGTGCCAGCAGCCGGGACCAAGGGCAGCCCCAGCATTTT
size: NA
D: NA
length: 13
J: TRBJ1-5
V: TRBV4-2

CDR3: CASSQELGGGKTQYF
DNA: TGTGCCAGCAGCCAAGAGTTGGGAGGGGGCAAGACCCAGTACTTC
size: NA
D: NA
length: 15
J: TRBJ2-5
V: TRBV14

CDR3: CASSGTGGDQPQHF
DNA: TGTGCCAGCAGCGGGACAGGGGGTGATCAGCCCCAGCATTTT
size: few
D: TRBD1
length: 14
J: TRBJ1-5
V: TRBV6-6

CDR3: CASSVLGQTNEKLFF
DNA: TGTGCCAGCAGCGTGCTGGGGCAAACTAATGAAAAACTGTTTTTT
size: few
D: NA
length: 15
J: TRBJ1-4
V: TRBV9

CDR3: CASITDREDEQFF
DNA: TGTGCCAGCATCACGGACAGGGAGGATGAGCAGTTCTTC
size: NA
D: TRBD1
length: 13
J: TRBJ2-1
V: TRBV2

CDR3: CASSGPWDSIYGYTF
DNA: TGTGCCAGCAGTGGCCCCTGGGACAGTATTTATGGCTACACCTTC
size: NA
D: TRBD1
length: 15
J: TRBJ1-2
V: TRBV5-4

CDR3: CASSEAGQQYF
DNA: TGTGCCAGCAGTGAAGCAGGGCAGCAGTACTTC
size: NA
D: NA
length: 11
J: TRBJ2-7
V: TRBV6-1

CDR3: CASSLAEGAGNYGYTF
DNA: TGTGCCAGCAGCTTAGCGGAGGGGGCAGGCAACTATGGCTACACCTTC
size: NA
D: TRBD1
length: 16
J: TRBJ1-2
V: TRBV7-8

CDR3: CASSKGGPLDYNSPLHF
DNA: TGTGCCAGCAGTAAAGGGGGTCCCCTTGACTATAATTCACCCCTCCACTTT
size: NA
D: NA
length: 17
J: TRBJ1-6
V: TRBV2

CDR3: CASSTQGWNTEAFF
DNA: TGTGCCAGTAGTACCCAGGGGTGGAACACTGAAGCTTTCTTT
size: few
D: NA
length: 14
J: TRBJ1-1
V: TRBV19

CDR3: CASSLAGTIGNQPQHF
DNA: TGTGCCAGCAGCTTAGCAGGGACCATTGGCAATCAGCCCCAGCATTTT
size: NA
D: NA
length: 16
J: TRBJ1-5
V: TRBV7-2

CDR3: CASSNRQDEQFF
DNA: TGTGCCAGCAGCAATCGACAGGATGAGCAGTTCTTC
size: NA
D: NA
length: 12
J: TRBJ2-1
V: TRBV7-3

CDR3: CASSPRTIEGNTEAFF
DNA: TGTGCCAGCTCACCACGCACGATAGAGGGGAACACTGAAGCTTTCTTT
size: NA
D: NA
length: 16
J: TRBJ1-1
V: TRBV18

CDR3: CASSYRQGYGYTF
DNA: TGTGCCAGCAGCTACCGACAGGGCTATGGCTACACCTTC
size: NA
D: TRBD1
length: 13
J: TRBJ1-2
V: TRBV5-6